The clone carrying this T cell receptor (beta chain) occurred once. From blood CD8+ and CD4+ T cells, TCR beta sequences were generated. Germline V gene sequence: CDR1 SGHRS, CDR2 YFSETQ. Trimming removed 0 bases at V and 9 bases at J, with 7 bases between. The CDR3 totals 12 residues. The sample comes from a study of CD8 T cells in Susac syndrome. Random hexamers primed reverse transcription of about 0.5 to 1 ug RNA. The CDR3 of TCR beta was amplified by immunoSEQ multiplex PCR across 54 Vbeta and 13 Jbeta. Using its own MiXCR run on the immunoSEQ multiplex PCR reads, TCRdb lists one record per CDR3 protein. The sample lists approximately 190,000 distinct CDR3 sequences, 85% to 95% seen once, with roughly 0.096% in the top ten.

This TCR came from a human donor in good health. Sequences were obtained from CD4+ T cells from PBMCs. The chain links TRBV5-1 to TRBJ2-1; TRBD1 or TRBD2 may be the D gene (5 bases each). The CDR3 sequence: CASSLVGREQFF. In DNA form, the CDR3 reads TGCGCCAGCAGCTTGGTGGGACGTGAGCAGTTCTTC.